One sample yielded the 22 T cell receptor beta chains listed below, sequenced in a study of blood T cells in healthy people across ages (dated by TCRdb to the mid-2010s). Library method: 5' RACE. Sequenced using an Illumina HiSeq 2500. The second PCR ran for roughly 7 to 11 cycles and used a J-beta primer mix along with a sample-barcoded 5' primer. Clones were called with MiXCR by TCRdb after fastp trimmed the public reads at Q25, and only in-frame beta chains were retained. Identical CDR3 proteins give one entry, which carries the most common genes and DNA. The sample table records around 1,500,000 distinct CDR3 sequences; roughly 30% of these occur just once. 7.7% of the sample comes from the top ten. What was sequenced was blood. These receptors were taken from a woman aged 25 to 45 in good health.

The J gene is TRBJ2-2, the V gene TRBV13, with D possibly TRBD2 on 6 matching bases. V was shortened by 0 bases and J by 0 bases, with 11 bases between the two germline ends. The CDR3 has 17 residues. CDR1 PRHDT and CDR2 FYEKMQ come from the germline V gene (reference sequence). The chain's CDR3 is CASSLGYGGPNTGELFF. As DNA, the CDR3 is TGTGCCAGCAGCTTAGGATATGGAGGGCCGAACACCGGGGAGCTGTTTTTT.

A remark on this clonotype: The junction departs from germline at one end; a sequencing error may be responsible. The chain employs TRBV18 and TRBJ2-1; 13 bases map to TRBD2. The V gene's germline CDR1 is KGHSH and CDR2 LQKENI. CDR3 length: 15 amino acids. Here the CDR3 DNA reads TGTGCCAGCCTCGAGGGACTAGCGGGGTACAATGAGCAGGTCTTC. It translates to CASLEGLAGYNEQVF.

This clonotype has only a few counts. V usage is TRBV2 and J usage is TRBJ2-3; tentatively, D is TRBD2 (5 bases). Germline V gene data show CDR1 as SNHLY and CDR2 as FYNNEI. The CDR3 covers 13 residues. Trimming took 6 bases from V and 7 from J, leaving 14 bases between them. In DNA, the CDR3 is TGTGCCAGCAGGCCGGATACGGGGTATACGCAGTATTTT. Its protein is CASRPDTGYTQYF.

The chain joins TRBV5-1 to TRBJ1-1; the D gene is possibly TRBD1 (6 bases). Trimming left V 1 base short and J 8 bases short, with 9 bases between. This CDR3 comprises 12 residues. The germline V gene has CDR1 SGHRS and CDR2 YFSETQ. In DNA form, the CDR3 reads TGCGCCAGCAGCTTGTTAACAGGGGAAGCTTTCTTT. This codes for CASSLLTGEAFF.

The chain combines TRBV4-3 with TRBJ1-4; D gene ambiguous. The V and J ends lost 0 bases and 4 bases respectively, with 9 bases between them. This CDR3 region has 15 residues. Germline assignment: CDR1 LGHNA and CDR2 YSLEER. CDR3 bases: TGCGCCAGCAGCCAAGATCCGGTGAATAATGAAAAACTGTTTTTT. Translation gives CASSQDPVNNEKLFF.

This clonotype was counted between two and nine times. The rearrangement uses TRBV12-3 or TRBV12-4 and TRBJ1-5; TRBD1 might be the D (5 bases). V lost 8 bases to trimming and J lost 6 bases, with 14 bases between them. The CDR3 extends over 13 amino acids. The CDR3 DNA sequence: TGTGCCAGCTATCGGGGAGGGACTCAGCCCCAGCATTTT. Translating it yields CASYRGGTQPQHF.

The gene calls are TRBV28 and TRBJ1-6, with D hard to call. Germline loops: CDR1 MDHEN, CDR2 SYDVKM. The CDR3 runs 16 residues. Trimming left V 3 bases short and J 0 bases short, with 9 bases between. The CDR3 DNA follows: TGTGCCAGCAGTTTGGAGGGTATCTCCTATAATTCACCCCTCCACTTT. Its translation is CASSLEGISYNSPLHF.

This clonotype was detected many times. The CDR3 nucleotides read TGCGCCAGCACCACGCCACGACAGACCTACGAGCAGTACTTC. Encoded protein: CASTTPRQTYEQYF. V and J are TRBV10-2 and TRBJ2-7; D is possibly TRBD1 (5 bases). CDR1 and CDR2 (germline): WSHSY, SAAADI. Trimming stripped 7 bases from V and 2 bases from J, with 15 bases between. The CDR3 runs to 14 residues.

The rearrangement joins TRBV7-9 to TRBJ2-1, with 13 bases identical to TRBD2. The germline CDR1 and CDR2 sequences are SEHNR and FQNEAQ (reference sequence). The V and J ends lost 6 bases and 9 bases, in that order; junction bases with no gene match: 20. This CDR3 is 19 amino acids long. CDR3 residues: CASSPQGSGTSGKLGEQFF. The CDR3 bases are TGTGCCAGCAGTCCTCAGGGCTCCGGGACTAGCGGGAAGCTTGGTGAGCAGTTCTTC.

V and J are TRBV4-1 and TRBJ1-2; no firm D call. Germline V CDR1 and CDR2: MGHRA, YSYEKL. V lost 0 bases to trimming and J lost 8 bases, with 16 bases between them. The CDR3 spans 15 residues. Here the CDR3 reads CASSQDLQVPLGYTF. In nucleotides, the CDR3 is TGCGCCAGCAGCCAAGACCTTCAGGTCCCCCTCGGCTACACCTTC.

This clonotype was observed a handful of times. This chain connects TRBV4-1 to TRBJ1-2; 8 bases match TRBD1. Germline V gene data show CDR1 as MGHRA and CDR2 as YSYEKL. The CDR3 length is 15 residues. Germline trimming cut 4 bases from V and 2 bases from J; bases unmatched to any gene: 6. Written as DNA, the CDR3 is TGCGCCAGCAGCCCAGCCCGGACAGGGAACTATGGCTACACCTTC. This gives the protein CASSPARTGNYGYTF.

In this sample, this clonotype turned up a few times. The chain joins TRBV2 to TRBJ2-3; maybe TRBD2 (5 bases). Germline CDR1 reads SNHLY; CDR2 reads FYNNEI. Trimming shortened V by 3 bases and J by 6 bases, and 10 bases separated the two germline ends. The CDR3 extends over 13 amino acids. The CDR3: CASSDRSGDTQYF. CDR3 nucleotide sequence: TGTGCCAGCAGTGACAGGTCGGGGGATACGCAGTATTTT.

The J gene is TRBJ2-6, the V gene TRBV6-4; no clear D gene. V was clipped by 3 bases and J by 3 bases, with 6 bases between them. Germline-derived CDR1 and CDR2 are MRHNA and SNTAGT. The CDR3 covers 14 residues. The CDR3 nucleotides are TGTGCCAGCAGTGATGGTTATGGGGCCAACGTCCTGACTTTC. Translated: CASSDGYGANVLTF.

This clonotype has just a few counts. This rearrangement joins TRBV20-1 to TRBJ1-2, with D uncertain. Germline V gene sequence: CDR1 DFQATT, CDR2 SNEGSKA (reference sequence). The CDR3 length is 16 residues. The V gene lost 3 bases and the J gene lost 3 bases, with 20 bases spanning the gap. The CDR3 loop is CSARSLQSGGHYGYTF. CDR3 nucleotides: TGCAGTGCTAGGAGTCTCCAGAGTGGAGGTCACTATGGCTACACCTTC.

This chain uses TRBV20-1 with TRBJ2-3; 10 nucleotides agree with TRBD2. CDR1 and CDR2 from the germline V gene are DFQATT and SNEGSKA (reference sequence). The CDR3 spans 15 residues. With 5 bases clipped from V and 7 bases from J, the junction kept 12 bases outside the gene matches. The CDR3, as DNA: TGCAGTGCTGGGCGGGCAGCGGGGGGGCTAAATACGCAGTATTTT. Its translation is CSAGRAAGGLNTQYF.

The sample holds many counts of this clonotype. The V gene is TRBV9, the J gene TRBJ2-5; D is undetermined. The germline V gene encodes CDR1 SGDLS and CDR2 YYNGEE. Deletions cut 3 bases from V and 0 bases from J, with 6 bases between. The CDR3 totals 13 residues. CDR3 nucleotide sequence: TGTGCCAGCAGCGGATCGTACCAAGAGACCCAGTACTTC. Its translation: CASSGSYQETQYF.

The chain is built from TRBV20-1 and TRBJ1-1; D is unresolved. The germline V gene has CDR1 DFQATT and CDR2 SNEGSKA (reference sequence). There are 14 residues in the CDR3. The CDR3 bases are TGCTCAGCTAGTGCGGGCAGTGTGAACACTGAAGCTTTCTTT. This encodes CSASAGSVNTEAFF.

About this clonotype: Its ends do not fully match the called genes, so a read error is possible. The chain carries TRBV25-1 and TRBJ2-1; D might be TRBD1 or TRBD2, each matching 5 bases. CDR3 size: 14 residues. The V gene's germline CDR1 is MGHDK and CDR2 SYGVNS. CDR3 nucleotides: TGTGCCGGCAGAGCCTGGGGGAAGTACAATGAGCAGTTCTTC. This sequence encodes CAGRAWGKYNEQFF.

V gene TRBV11-2 combines with J gene TRBJ1-1, with 8 bases fitting TRBD1. Per germline, CDR1 SGHAT and CDR2 FQNNGV. With V trimmed by 1 base and J by 8 bases, 3 bases remained unmatched. This CDR3 contains 13 residues. Written as DNA, the CDR3 is TGTGCCAGCAGCTTAGCTGGGACAGGAGAAGCTTTCTTT. It is translated as CASSLAGTGEAFF.

J is TRBJ2-5 and V is TRBV20-1; no clear D. The CDR3 spans 16 residues. The V gene lost 2 bases and the J gene lost 2 bases, with 18 bases spanning the gap. Germline V lookup: CDR1 DFQATT, CDR2 SNEGSKA (reference sequence). The CDR3 reads CSARQRHGRVQETQYF. In DNA, the CDR3 is TGCAGTGCTAGACAGAGGCACGGTAGAGTGCAAGAGACCCAGTACTTC.

This chain joins TRBV6-5 and TRBJ1-5; D is possibly TRBD1 (5 bases). The CDR3 spans 18 residues. Deletions cut 4 bases from V and 0 bases from J, with 19 bases between. CDR1 MNHEY and CDR2 SVGAGI come from the germline V gene. CDR3 DNA: TGTGCCAGCAGTTCCGGGGTTGGGGGTGGGGATAGCAATCAGCCCCAGCATTTT. It is translated as CASSSGVGGGDSNQPQHF.

This clonotype was seen a few times. CDR3 amino acids: CASTLGGIGQGVAYEQYF. The CDR3, as DNA: TGTGCCAGCACCCTAGGGGGGATAGGACAGGGGGTGGCCTACGAGCAGTACTTC. This chain links TRBV6-1 with TRBJ2-7; the match to TRBD1 covers 10 bases. Trimming cost V 7 bases and J 2 bases; bases outside gene matches: 17. Germline CDR1 and CDR2: MNHNS and SASEGT. The CDR3 covers 18 residues.